This TCR beta chain was identified during a study of CD8 T cells in Susac syndrome. The study, taken as a whole, reports: Some 17 Susac-specific public clones were found in total CD8+ repertoires and five in CD8+ TEMRA repertoires.

The authors reverse transcribed about 0.5 to 1 ug RNA with random hexamers. One entry per CDR3 protein results from TCRdb running MiXCR on the immunoSEQ multiplex PCR reads. The table records about 130,000 distinct CDR3 sequences, around 94% of them present only once. The CDR3 length is 13 residues. Per germline, CDR1 SGHTA and CDR2 FQGNSA. Trimming took 8 bases from V and 6 from J, leaving 13 bases between them. With respect to this clonotype: Its specificity is unknown.

The chain recombines TRBV7-2 with TRBJ2-2, with D unresolved. This TCR was recovered from a human donor with Susac syndrome. Sequencing was carried out using CD8+ T cells from PBMCs. DNA for the CDR3: TGTGCCAGCCAGGCAAGGGAAGCCGGGGAGCTGTTTTTT. This codes for CASQAREAGELFF. The full variable domain, rest sourced from reference TRBV7-2 and TRBJ2-2, is GAGVSQSPSNKVTEKGKDVELRCDPISGHTALYWYRQSLGQGLEFLIYFQGNSAPDKSGLPSDRFSAERTGGSVSTLTIQRTQQEDSAVYLCASQAREAGELFFGEGSRLTVL.